The subject of this entry is one T cell receptor (beta chain). This clonotype has a handful of counts. Its specific antigen is unknown. Per-base qualities were not stored, and no clone one base away is much larger. The data derive from a study of T-cell memory formation after mild COVID-19 (dated by TCRdb to the early 2020s). For context, the study as a whole: TCR sequence clusters from the two donors were largely donor specific. In a couple of donors, T-cell clones that expanded and contracted after mild COVID-19 were followed by sequencing TCRalpha and TCRbeta repertoires longitudinally. The cohort comprised two young, previously healthy adult volunteers, one female and one male. Study-wide conclusions, independent of this receptor: Contracting CD4+ clones were found mainly in CM and EM memory subsets, while CD8+ clones were enriched in EMRA. The second-wave clones that peaked on day 37 were not confirmed to be SARS-CoV-2 specific. Balanced CD4/CD8 phenotypes were observed for clones contracting from day 15 to 85, whereas a bias towards CD4+ was observed for a second wave of clones expanding from day 15 to 37. Some responding clones were found in pre-infection memory, which suggests that pre-existing cross-reactive memory T cells took part in the SARS-CoV-2 response. Only two mild cases were covered in the study, and larger cohorts including severe cases with pre-infection samples were considered necessary.

Ficoll-Paque density gradient centrifugation was the method used to isolate PBMCs. The sequencer was an Illumina NovaSeq 6000. Using 5'RACE with constant-segment primers, TCRalpha and TCRbeta cDNA libraries were constructed, with sample barcodes and unique molecular identifiers added in the process. Trizol reagent was used to extract RNA from every sample. Libraries were amplified in two PCR steps, with a second sample barcode and Illumina TruSeq adapters added in the second step. Sequencing of the libraries was done on an Illumina NovaSeq, producing 2 x 150 bp paired-end reads. On the study's bioinformatics: With migec v1.2.7, reads were demultiplexed and then collapsed into UMI-guided consensus sequences. Using mixcr v2.1.11, the UMI consensuses were aligned to TRA and TRB V and J templates and assembled into clonotypes. A clonotype was counted as expanded or contracted only if both edgeR and NoisET called the change significant, with noise models trained on biological replicates. edgeR calls used a false discovery rate-adjusted p below 0.01 and a log2 fold-change threshold of 1. PCA with hierarchical clustering of max-normalized trajectories of the 1000 most abundant clonotypes was used as exploratory dynamics analysis. The CD4 or CD8 phenotype of responding clones was assigned using the separately sequenced CD4+ and CD8+ repertoires. The public reads were reanalyzed by TCRdb: fastp trimming at Q25, MiXCR alignment, in-frame beta chains only. Every CDR3 protein is listed once, alongside the most common genes and DNA of its rows. TCRdb's processing, not the study's, gives the V and J calls here. This sample lists fewer than 450,000 distinct CDR3 sequences; 20% to 25% were detected once. About 12% of the sample belongs to the ten largest clones.

Counted from cysteine to phenylalanine, this CDR3 has 14 amino acids. Kept here is only the CDR3 DNA, which spans 42 bases and is read in frame from base 1. CDR1 MNHEY and CDR2 SMNVEV were looked up in the germline V gene (reference sequence). V is pruned by 3 bases and J by 9 bases, leaving 7 bases of the junction without a gene match. The V and J segments used are TRBV27 and TRBJ1-5; 8 junctional bases match TRBD1. Sequenced material: PBMCs or a T cell subset sorted from them (not recorded which). This TCR was recovered from an adult woman who had mild COVID-19 (a few samples of this study predate the infection). The sample titles of this study are shuffled in the database, so cell type and time point are left out; the donor was told from shared clones. CDR3 protein: CASSFGTGGAPQHF. The nucleotides read TGTGCCAGCAGTTTCGGAACAGGGGGAGCGCCCCAGCATTTT.